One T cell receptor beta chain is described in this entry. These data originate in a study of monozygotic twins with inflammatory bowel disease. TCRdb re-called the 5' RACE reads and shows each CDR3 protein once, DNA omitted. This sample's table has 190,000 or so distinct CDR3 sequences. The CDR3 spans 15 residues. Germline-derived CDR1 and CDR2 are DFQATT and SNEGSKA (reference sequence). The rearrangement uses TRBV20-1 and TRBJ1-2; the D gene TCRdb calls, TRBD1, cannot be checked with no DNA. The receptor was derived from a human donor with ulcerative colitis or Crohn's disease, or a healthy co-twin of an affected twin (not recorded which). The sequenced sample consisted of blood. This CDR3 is CSARAFLTGSDGYTF.